Below, 2 T cell receptor beta chains from the same sample are listed, as sequenced in a study of neurological immune-mediated disorders. Time point specified: longitudinal time-point 3. Each CDR3 protein is one row after TCRdb ran MiXCR on the 5' RACE reads. Counted here are tens of thousands of distinct CDR3 sequences, about 4.5% occurring once; the ten biggest clones make up approximately 5.8%. The material sequenced was PBMCs. The receptors originated from a woman aged 55-69 years with multiple sclerosis.

V usage is TRBV30 and J usage is TRBJ1-4; D uncertain. Germline CDR1 is GTSNPN and CDR2 is SVGIG (reference sequence). Trimming cost V 3 bases and J 0 bases, with 8 bases left between them. The CDR3 runs to 14 residues. CDR3 DNA sequence: TGTGCCTGGAGGAAACACGCAACTAATGAAAAACTGTTTTTT. Its translation: CAWRKHATNEKLFF.

This clonotype has at least ten counts. This CDR3 is CSARVGSSYEQYF. CDR3 DNA: TGCAGTGCTAGAGTAGGTAGCTCCTACGAGCAGTACTTC. The chain is built from TRBV20-1 and TRBJ2-7; no definite D call. This CDR3 region has 13 residues. Trimming shortened V by 1 base and J by 0 bases, and 7 bases separated the two germline ends. The germline V gene has CDR1 DFQATT and CDR2 SNEGSKA (reference sequence).